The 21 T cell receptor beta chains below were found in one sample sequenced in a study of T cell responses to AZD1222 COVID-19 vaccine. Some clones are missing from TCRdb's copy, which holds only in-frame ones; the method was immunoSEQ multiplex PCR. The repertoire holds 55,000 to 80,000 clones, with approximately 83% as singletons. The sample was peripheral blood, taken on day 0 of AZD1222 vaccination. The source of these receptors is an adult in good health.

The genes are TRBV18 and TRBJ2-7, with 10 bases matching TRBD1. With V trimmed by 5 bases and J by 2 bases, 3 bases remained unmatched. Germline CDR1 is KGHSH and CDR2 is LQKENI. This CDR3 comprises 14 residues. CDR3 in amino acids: CASSSGTGAYEQYF. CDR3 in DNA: TGTGCCAGCTCATCCGGGACAGGGGCCTACGAGCAGTACTTC.

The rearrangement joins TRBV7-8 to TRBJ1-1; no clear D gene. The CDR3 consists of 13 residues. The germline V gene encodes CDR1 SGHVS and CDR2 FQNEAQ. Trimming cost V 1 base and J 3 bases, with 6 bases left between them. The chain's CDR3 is CASSLDVHTEAFF. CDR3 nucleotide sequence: TGTGCCAGCAGCTTAGACGTCCACACTGAAGCTTTCTTT. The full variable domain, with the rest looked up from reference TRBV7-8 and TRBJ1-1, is GAGVSQSPRYKVAKRGQDVALRCDPISGHVSLFWYQQALGQGPEFLTYFQNEAQLDKSGLPSDRFFAERPEGSVSTLKIQRTQQEDSAVYLCASSLDVHTEAFFGQGTRLTVV.

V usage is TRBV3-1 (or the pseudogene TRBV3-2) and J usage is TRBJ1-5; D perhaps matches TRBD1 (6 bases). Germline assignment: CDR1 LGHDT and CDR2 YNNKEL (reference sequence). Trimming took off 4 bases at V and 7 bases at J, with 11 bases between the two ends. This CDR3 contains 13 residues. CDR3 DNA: TGTGCCAGCAGCCCTTCAGGGGACCAGCCCCAGCATTTT. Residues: CASSPSGDQPQHF.

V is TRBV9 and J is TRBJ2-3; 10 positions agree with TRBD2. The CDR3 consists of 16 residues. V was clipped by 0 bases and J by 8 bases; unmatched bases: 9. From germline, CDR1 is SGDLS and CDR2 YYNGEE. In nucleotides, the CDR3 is TGTGCCAGCAGCGTAGGCCTAGCGGGGGCCCCCAGTACGCAGTATTTT. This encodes CASSVGLAGAPSTQYF.

DNA for the CDR3: TGTGCCAGCAGCTTAGAAGCGGTTAACTCTGGAAACACCATATATTTT. Translating gives CASSLEAVNSGNTIYF. The genes are TRBV7-6 and TRBJ1-3; D not resolved. From germline, CDR1 is SGHVS and CDR2 FNYEAQ. The V end lost 1 base, the J end lost 0 bases, and 10 bases lay between the germline ends. The CDR3 covers 16 residues.

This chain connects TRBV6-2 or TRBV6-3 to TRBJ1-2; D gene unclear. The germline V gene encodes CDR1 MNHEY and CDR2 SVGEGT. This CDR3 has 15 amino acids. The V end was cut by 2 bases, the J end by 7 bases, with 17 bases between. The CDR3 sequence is CASSYLARGEAGYTF. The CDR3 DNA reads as TGTGCCAGCAGTTACCTGGCCCGGGGAGAGGCTGGCTACACCTTC.

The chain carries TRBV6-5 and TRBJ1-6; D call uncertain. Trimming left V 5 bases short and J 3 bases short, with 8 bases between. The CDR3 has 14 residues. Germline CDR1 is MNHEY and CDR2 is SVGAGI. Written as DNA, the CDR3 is TGTGCCAGCAGTCGGGTCCGCTATAATTCACCCCTCCACTTT. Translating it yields CASSRVRYNSPLHF.

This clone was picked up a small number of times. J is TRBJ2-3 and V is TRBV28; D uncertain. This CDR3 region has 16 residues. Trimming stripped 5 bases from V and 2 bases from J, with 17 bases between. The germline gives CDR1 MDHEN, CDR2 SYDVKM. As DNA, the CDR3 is TGTGCCAGCAGTGGCGCTGGGTGGCGAATCACAGATACGCAGTATTTT. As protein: CASSGAGWRITDTQYF.

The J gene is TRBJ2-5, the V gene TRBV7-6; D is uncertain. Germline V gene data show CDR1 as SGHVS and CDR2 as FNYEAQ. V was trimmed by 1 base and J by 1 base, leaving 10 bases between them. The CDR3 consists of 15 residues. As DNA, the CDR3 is TGTGCCAGCAGCTTAGTTGGGGAAACCCAAGAGACCCAGTACTTC. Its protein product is CASSLVGETQETQYF.

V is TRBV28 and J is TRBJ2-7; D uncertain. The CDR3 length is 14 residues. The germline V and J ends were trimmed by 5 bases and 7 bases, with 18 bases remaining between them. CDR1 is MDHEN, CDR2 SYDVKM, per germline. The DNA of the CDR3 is TGTGCCAGCAGTCCCCAAGGGATTCTGCGAGAGCAGTACTTC. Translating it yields CASSPQGILREQYF.

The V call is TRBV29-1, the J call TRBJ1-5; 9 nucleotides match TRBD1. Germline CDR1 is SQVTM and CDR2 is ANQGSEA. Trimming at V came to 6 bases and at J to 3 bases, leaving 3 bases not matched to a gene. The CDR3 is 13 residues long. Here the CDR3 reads CSVGQGDNQPQHF. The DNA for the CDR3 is TGCAGCGTGGGACAGGGCGACAATCAGCCCCAGCATTTT.

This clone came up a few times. Written as DNA, the CDR3 is TGTGCCAGCAGCTTGGGGGACAGGGAACTAGGCTACACCTTC. This encodes CASSLGDRELGYTF. This chain uses TRBV7-8 with TRBJ1-2, with 9 nucleotides matching TRBD1. The CDR3 extends over 14 amino acids. Looked up from germline, CDR1 is SGHVS and CDR2 is FQNEAQ. J gave up 8 bases and V 3 bases, and 7 bases lay outside the gene matches. Filled out from reference TRBV7-8 and TRBJ1-2, the complete variable domain reads GAGVSQSPRYKVAKRGQDVALRCDPISGHVSLFWYQQALGQGPEFLTYFQNEAQLDKSGLPSDRFFAERPEGSVSTLKIQRTQQEDSAVYLCASSLGDRELGYTFGSGTRLTVV.

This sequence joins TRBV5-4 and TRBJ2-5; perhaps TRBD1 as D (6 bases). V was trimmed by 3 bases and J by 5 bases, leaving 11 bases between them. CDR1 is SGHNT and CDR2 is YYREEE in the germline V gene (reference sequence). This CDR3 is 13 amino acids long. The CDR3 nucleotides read TGTGCCAGCAGCTCTCAGGGGCCGGAGACCCAGTACTTC. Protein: CASSSQGPETQYF.

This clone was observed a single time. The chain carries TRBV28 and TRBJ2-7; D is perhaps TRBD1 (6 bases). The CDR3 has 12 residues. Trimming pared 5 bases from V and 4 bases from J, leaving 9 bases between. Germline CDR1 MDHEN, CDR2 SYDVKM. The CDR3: CASSLQGYEQYF. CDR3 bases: TGTGCCAGCAGTCTACAGGGTTACGAGCAGTACTTC.

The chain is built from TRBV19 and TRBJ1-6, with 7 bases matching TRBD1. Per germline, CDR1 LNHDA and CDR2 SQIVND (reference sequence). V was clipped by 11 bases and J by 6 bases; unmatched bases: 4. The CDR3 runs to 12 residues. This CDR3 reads CAARDSNSPLHF. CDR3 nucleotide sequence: TGTGCCGCTAGGGACAGTAATTCACCCCTCCACTTT.

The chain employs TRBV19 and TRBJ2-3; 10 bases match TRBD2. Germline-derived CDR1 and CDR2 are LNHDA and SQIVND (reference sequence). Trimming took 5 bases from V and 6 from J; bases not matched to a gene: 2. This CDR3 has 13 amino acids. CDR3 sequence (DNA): TGTGCCAGTAGTGAGGGACTAGCGGATACGCAGTATTTT. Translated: CASSEGLADTQYF.

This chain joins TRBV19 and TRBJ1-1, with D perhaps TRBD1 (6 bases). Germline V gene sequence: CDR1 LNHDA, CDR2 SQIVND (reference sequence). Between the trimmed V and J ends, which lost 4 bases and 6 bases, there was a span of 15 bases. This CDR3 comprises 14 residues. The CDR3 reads CASSTGGAVPEAFF. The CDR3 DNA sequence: TGTGCCAGTAGTACCGGGGGGGCGGTCCCTGAAGCTTTCTTT.

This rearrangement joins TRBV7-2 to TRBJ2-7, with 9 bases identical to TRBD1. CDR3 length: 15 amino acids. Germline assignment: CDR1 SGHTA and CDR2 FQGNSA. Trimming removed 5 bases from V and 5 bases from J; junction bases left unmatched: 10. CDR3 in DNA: TGTGCCAGCAGCAGGGAGGACAGGGGAAGCGACGAGCAGTACTTC. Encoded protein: CASSREDRGSDEQYF.

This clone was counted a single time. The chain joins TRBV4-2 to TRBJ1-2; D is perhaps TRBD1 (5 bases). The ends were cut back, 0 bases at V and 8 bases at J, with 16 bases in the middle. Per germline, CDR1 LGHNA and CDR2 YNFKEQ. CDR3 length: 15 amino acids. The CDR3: CASSQDRGQEFGYTF. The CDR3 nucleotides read TGTGCCAGCAGCCAAGATCGGGGCCAGGAATTCGGCTACACCTTC.

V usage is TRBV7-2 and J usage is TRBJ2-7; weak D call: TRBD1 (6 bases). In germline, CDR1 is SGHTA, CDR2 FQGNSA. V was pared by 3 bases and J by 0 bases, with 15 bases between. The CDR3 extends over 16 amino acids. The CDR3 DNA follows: TGTGCCAGCAGCTTGAACAGGGCGTTGAGCTCCTACGAGCAGTACTTC. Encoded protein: CASSLNRALSSYEQYF.

In DNA, the CDR3 is TGCAGTGCTGGGGGACTCGTGGGCTACACCTTC. This gives the protein CSAGGLVGYTF. The chain is built from TRBV20-1 and TRBJ1-2, with TRBD1 as a possible D gene (5 bases). This CDR3 is 11 amino acids long. Germline CDR1 DFQATT, CDR2 SNEGSKA (reference sequence). V lost 5 bases and J 8 bases, leaving 12 bases between the germline ends.